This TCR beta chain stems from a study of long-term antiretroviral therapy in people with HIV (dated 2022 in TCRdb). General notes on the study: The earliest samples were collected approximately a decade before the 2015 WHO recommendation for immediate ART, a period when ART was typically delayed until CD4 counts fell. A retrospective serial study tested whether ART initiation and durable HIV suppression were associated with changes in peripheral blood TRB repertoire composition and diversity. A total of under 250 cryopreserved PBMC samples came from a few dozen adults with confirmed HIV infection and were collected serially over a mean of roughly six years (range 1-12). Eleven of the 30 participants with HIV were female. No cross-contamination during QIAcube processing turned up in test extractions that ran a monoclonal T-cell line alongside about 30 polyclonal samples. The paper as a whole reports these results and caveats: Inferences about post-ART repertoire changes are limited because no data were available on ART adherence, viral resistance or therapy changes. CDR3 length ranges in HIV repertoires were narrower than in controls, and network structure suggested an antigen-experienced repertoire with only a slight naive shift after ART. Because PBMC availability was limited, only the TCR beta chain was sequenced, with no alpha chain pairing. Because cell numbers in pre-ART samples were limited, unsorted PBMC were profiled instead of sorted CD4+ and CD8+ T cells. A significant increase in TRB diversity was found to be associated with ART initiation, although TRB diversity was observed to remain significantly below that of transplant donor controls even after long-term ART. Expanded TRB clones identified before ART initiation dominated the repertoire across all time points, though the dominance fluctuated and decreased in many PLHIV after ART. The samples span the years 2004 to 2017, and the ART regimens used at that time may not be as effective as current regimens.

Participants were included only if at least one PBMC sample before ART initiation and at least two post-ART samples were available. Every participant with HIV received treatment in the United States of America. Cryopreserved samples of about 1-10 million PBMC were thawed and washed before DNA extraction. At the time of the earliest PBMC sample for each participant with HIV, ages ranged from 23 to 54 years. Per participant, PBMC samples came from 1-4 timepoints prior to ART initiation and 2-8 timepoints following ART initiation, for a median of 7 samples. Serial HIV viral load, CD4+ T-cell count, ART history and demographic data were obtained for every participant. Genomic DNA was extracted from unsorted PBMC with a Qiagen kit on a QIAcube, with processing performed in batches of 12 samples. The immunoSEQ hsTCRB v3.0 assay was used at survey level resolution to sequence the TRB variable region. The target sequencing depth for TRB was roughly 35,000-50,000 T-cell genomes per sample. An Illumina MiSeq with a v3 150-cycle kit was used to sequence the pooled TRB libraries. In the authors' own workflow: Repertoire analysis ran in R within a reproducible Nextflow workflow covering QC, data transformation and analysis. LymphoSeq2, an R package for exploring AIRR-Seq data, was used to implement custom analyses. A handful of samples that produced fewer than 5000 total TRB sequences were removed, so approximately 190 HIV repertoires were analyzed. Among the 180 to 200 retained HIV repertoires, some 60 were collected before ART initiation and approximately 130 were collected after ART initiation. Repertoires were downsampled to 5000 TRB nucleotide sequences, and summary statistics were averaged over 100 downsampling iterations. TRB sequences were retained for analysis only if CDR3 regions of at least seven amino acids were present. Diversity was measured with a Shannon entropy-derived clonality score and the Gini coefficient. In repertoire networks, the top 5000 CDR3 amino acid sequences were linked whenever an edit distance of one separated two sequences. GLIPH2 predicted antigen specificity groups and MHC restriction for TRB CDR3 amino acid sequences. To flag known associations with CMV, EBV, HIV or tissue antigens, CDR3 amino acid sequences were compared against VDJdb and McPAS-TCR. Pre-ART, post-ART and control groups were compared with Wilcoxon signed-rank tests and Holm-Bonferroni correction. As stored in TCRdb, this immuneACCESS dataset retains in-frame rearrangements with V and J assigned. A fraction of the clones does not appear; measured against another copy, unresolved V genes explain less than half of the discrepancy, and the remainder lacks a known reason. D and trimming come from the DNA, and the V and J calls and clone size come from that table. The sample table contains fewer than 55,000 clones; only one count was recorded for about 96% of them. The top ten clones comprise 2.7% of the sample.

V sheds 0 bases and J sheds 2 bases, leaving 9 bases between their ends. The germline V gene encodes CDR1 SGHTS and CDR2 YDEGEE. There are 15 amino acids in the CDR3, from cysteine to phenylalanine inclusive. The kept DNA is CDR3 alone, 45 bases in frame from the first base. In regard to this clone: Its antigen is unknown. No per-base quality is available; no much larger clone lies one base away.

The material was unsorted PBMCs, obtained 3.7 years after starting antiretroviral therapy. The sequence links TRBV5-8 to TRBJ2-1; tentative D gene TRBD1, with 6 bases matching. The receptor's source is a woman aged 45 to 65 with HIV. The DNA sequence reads TGTGCCAGCAGCTTGGCCCAGGGGCCCTACAATGAGCAGTTCTTC. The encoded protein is CASSLAQGPYNEQFF.